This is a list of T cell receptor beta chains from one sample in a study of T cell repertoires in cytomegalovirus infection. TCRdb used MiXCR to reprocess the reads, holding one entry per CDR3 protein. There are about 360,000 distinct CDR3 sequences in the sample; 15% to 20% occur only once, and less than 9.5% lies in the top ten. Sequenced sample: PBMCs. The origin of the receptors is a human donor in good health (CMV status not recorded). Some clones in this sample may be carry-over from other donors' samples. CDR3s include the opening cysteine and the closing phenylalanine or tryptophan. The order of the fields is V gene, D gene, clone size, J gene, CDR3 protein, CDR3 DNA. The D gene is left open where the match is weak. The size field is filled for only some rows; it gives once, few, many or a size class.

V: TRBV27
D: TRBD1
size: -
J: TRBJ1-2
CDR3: CASRPRTGFDYGYTF
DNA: TGTGCCAGCAGGCCCCGGACAGGGTTTGACTATGGCTACACCTTC

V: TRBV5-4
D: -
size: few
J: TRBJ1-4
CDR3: CASSLGETEKLFF
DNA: TGTGCCAGCAGCTTGGGGGAAACTGAAAAACTGTTTTTT

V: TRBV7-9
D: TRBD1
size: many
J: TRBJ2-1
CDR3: CASSRIPGQSLYNEQFF
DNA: TGTGCCAGCAGCCGTATTCCGGGACAGAGCCTTTACAATGAGCAGTTCTTC

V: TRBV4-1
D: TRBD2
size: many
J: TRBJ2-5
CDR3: CASSPWTSGGQETQYF
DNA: TGCGCCAGCAGCCCCTGGACTAGCGGGGGCCAAGAGACCCAGTACTTC

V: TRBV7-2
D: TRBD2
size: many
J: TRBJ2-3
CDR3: CASSLNSARGGFTDTQYF
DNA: TGTGCCAGCAGCTTAAACAGTGCGCGGGGGGGATTCACAGATACGCAGTATTTT

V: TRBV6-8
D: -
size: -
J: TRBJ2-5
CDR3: CASRRRDQETPYF
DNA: TGTGCCAGCAGACGTCGCGACCAAGAGACCCCGTACTTC

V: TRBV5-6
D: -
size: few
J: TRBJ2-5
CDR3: CASRRAGQETQYF
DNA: TGTGCCAGCAGGAGGGCGGGCCAAGAGACCCAGTACTTC

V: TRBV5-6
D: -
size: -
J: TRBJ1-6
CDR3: CASSLESAAYNSPLHF
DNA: TGTGCCAGCAGCTTGGAATCAGCGGCCTATAATTCACCCCTCCACTTT

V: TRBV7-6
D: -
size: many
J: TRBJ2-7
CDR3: CASRFTGEPTYEQYF
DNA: TGTGCCAGCAGATTTACGGGGGAACCGACATACGAGCAGTACTTC

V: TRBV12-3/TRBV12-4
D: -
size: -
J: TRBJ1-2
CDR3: CASSFQLQQVTYGYTF
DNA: TGTGCCAGCAGCTTCCAATTACAACAGGTGACCTATGGCTACACCTTC

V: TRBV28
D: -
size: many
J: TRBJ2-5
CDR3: CASSLDLGETQYF
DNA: TGTGCCAGCAGTTTAGATCTCGGGGAGACCCAGTACTTC

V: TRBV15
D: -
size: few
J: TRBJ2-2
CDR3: CATRDRQNTGELFF
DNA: TGTGCCACCAGAGACAGACAGAACACCGGGGAGCTGTTTTTT

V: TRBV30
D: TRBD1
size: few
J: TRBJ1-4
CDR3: CAWSRGRGREKLFF
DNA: TGTGCCTGGAGTAGAGGAAGGGGGCGCGAAAAACTGTTTTTT

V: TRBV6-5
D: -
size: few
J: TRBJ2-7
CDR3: CASRGGGSDEQYF
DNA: TGTGCCAGCCGGGGAGGAGGGTCAGACGAGCAGTACTTC

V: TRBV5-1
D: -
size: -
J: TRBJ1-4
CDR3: CASSPTRNEKLFF
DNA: TGCGCCAGCAGCCCCACCCGTAATGAAAAACTGTTTTTT

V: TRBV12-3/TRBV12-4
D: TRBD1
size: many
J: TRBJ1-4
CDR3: CASSLTGGSEKLFF
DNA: TGTGCCAGCAGTCTCACAGGGGGCTCTGAAAAACTGTTTTTT

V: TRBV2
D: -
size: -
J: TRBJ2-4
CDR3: CASSGLPKNIQYF
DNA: TGTGCCAGCAGTGGACTACCCAAAAACATTCAGTACTTC

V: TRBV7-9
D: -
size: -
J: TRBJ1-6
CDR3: CASSPRQYNSPLHF
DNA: TGTGCCAGCAGCCCACGACAGTATAATTCACCCCTCCACTTT

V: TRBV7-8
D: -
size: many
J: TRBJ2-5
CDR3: CASSLMGGRGETQYF
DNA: TGTGCCAGCAGCTTAATGGGGGGGCGCGGGGAGACCCAGTACTTC

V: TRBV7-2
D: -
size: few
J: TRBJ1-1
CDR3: CASSLVGFDYEAFF
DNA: TGTGCCAGCAGCTTGGTCGGTTTTGATTATGAAGCTTTCTTT

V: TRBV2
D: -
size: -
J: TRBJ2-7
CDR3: CASNQVDRQYF
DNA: TGTGCCAGCAACCAAGTCGATCGGCAGTACTTC

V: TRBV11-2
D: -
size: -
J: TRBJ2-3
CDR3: CASSATSLAPLGDTQYF
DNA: TGTGCCAGCAGCGCAACAAGCCTAGCGCCTCTGGGAGATACGCAGTATTTT

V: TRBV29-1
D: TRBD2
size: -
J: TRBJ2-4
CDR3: CSVEGAGDGKNIQYF
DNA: TGCAGCGTTGAAGGGGCGGGAGACGGCAAAAACATTCAGTACTTC

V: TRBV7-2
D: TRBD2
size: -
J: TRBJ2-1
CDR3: CASSLGTSGGANEQFF
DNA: TGTGCCAGCAGCTTAGGGACTAGCGGGGGGGCCAATGAGCAGTTCTTC

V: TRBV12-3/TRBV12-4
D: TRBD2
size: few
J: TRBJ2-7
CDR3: CASSPGGASSYEQYF
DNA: TGTGCCAGCAGCCCGGGGGGGGCAAGCTCCTACGAGCAGTACTTC

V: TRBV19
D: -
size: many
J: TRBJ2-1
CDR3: CASSPGLVDEQFF
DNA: TGTGCCAGTAGTCCCGGACTCGTCGATGAGCAGTTCTTC

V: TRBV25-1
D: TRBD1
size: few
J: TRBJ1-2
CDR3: CASSTTGAAYGYTF
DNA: TGTGCCAGCAGTACCACAGGGGCGGCCTATGGCTACACCTTC

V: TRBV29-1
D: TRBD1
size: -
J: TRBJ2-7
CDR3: CSVAYGQGGGYEQYF
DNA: TGCAGCGTTGCCTACGGACAGGGGGGAGGCTACGAGCAGTACTTC

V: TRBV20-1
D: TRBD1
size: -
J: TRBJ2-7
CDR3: CSADRDRGPSQYF
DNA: TGCAGTGCTGACCGGGACAGGGGGCCTTCTCAGTACTTC

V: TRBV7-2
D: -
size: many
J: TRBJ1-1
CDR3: CASSLDIGNTEAFF
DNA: TGTGCCAGCAGCTTAGACATAGGGAACACTGAAGCTTTCTTT

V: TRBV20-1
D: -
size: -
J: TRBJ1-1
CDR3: CSARTVNTEAFF
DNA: TGCAGTGCCAGGACGGTGAACACTGAAGCTTTCTTT

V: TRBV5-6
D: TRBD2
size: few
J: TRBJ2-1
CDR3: CASSASGTRSISEQFF
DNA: TGTGCCAGCAGCGCCTCCGGGACTAGAAGTATATCTGAGCAGTTCTTC

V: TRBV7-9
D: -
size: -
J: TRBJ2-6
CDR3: CASISTGSGANVLTF
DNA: TGTGCCAGCATCTCAACAGGGTCCGGGGCCAACGTCCTGACTTTC

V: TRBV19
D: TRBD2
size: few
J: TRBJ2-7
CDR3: CASSLAASSYEQYF
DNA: TGTGCCAGTAGTCTAGCGGCGAGCTCCTACGAGCAGTACTTC

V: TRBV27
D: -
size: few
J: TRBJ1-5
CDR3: CASSDHTGRQPQHF
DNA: TGTGCCAGCAGTGATCACACGGGAAGACAGCCCCAGCATTTT

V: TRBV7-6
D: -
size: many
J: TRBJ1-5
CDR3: CASSLDRLQPQHF
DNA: TGTGCCAGCAGCTTAGACAGGCTTCAGCCCCAGCATTTT

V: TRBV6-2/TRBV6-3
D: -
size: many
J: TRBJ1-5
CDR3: CASSPRGQPQHF
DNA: TGTGCCAGCTCCCCCCGGGGCCAGCCCCAGCATTTT